This T cell receptor (beta chain) was sequenced in a study of cytomegalovirus exposure and HLA in healthy donors. CDR3 length: 16 residues. The germline V gene encodes CDR1 SGHDT and CDR2 YYEEEE. The V segment lost 2 bases and the J segment 5 bases; nucleotides outside the gene matches: 11. Primers: 60 Vbeta forward and 13 Jbeta reverse. Assay: immunoSEQ multiplex PCR; the TCRdb copy retains only in-frame clones and omits some. The sample has fewer than 120,000 clones, about 80% seen once. Concerning this clone: Its antigen is undetermined.

Study-level points and caveats: Per published accounts, TCR beta sequences correctly predicted the HLA-A and HLA-B alleles of most subjects. After further analysis at a later stage, roughly 16,000 TCR beta sequences were associated with HLA alleles at 0.05 false discovery rate.

The sequenced sample consisted of PBMCs. The chain has TRBV5-6 and TRBJ2-5; 8 nucleotides align to TRBD2. The TCR comes from a man younger than 45 in good health and CMV-seropositive. CDR3 nucleotide sequence: TGTGCCAGCAGCTTTTCGGGGCGGGGGGTCGCGGAGACCCAGTACTTC. Amino acids: CASSFSGRGVAETQYF.